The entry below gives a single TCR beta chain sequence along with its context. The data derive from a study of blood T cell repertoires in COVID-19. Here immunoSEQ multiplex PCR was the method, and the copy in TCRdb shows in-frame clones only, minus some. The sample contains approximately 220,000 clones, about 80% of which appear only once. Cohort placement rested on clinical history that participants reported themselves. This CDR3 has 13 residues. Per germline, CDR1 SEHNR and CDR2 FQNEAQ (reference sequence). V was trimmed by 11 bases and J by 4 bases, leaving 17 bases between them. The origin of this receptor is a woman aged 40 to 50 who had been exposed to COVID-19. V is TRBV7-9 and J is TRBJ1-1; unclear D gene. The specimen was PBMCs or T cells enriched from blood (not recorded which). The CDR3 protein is CAVLRDYSTEAFF. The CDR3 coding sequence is TGTGCCGTCTTGAGAGATTATAGCACTGAAGCTTTCTTT.